The rows below give T cell receptor beta chains drawn from one sample of a study of T-cell reconstitution after alpha-beta-depleted transplantation in children. MiXCR, run by TCRdb on the PCR reads, gives a single entry per CDR3 protein. The table shows some 200,000 distinct CDR3 sequences, with 11% occurring only once. Material: PBMCs, obtained before TCRalphabeta/CD19-depleted stem cell transplant. The source of these receptors is a child under two years old with acute myeloid leukemia, due to receive a stem cell transplant. CDR3s include the opening cysteine and the closing phenylalanine or tryptophan. The D gene is left open where the match is weak. Size values are once, few and many counts, or a class for expanded clones, and some rows have none.

many | NA | TRBJ2-1 | TRBV12-3/TRBV12-4 | CASSRAGGEQFF | TGTGCCAGCAGCCGGGCAGGCGGTGAGCAGTTCTTC
many | NA | TRBJ1-4 | TRBV3-1 | CASSQEGLAGRKLFF | TGTGCCAGCAGCCAAGAGGGTCTCGCAGGGAGGAAACTGTTTTTT
many | TRBD1 | TRBJ2-7 | TRBV5-5 | CASSSTGGLYEQYF | TGTGCCAGCAGCTCCACAGGGGGTCTCTACGAGCAGTACTTC
NA | NA | TRBJ2-2 | TRBV6-5 | CASSPATGLTGELFF | TGTGCCAGCAGCCCCGCAACAGGCCTCACCGGGGAGCTGTTTTTT
many | NA | TRBJ2-7 | TRBV20-1 | CSASVSRVTPYEQYF | TGCAGTGCTAGTGTTTCCAGAGTGACTCCCTACGAGCAGTACTTC
NA | NA | TRBJ2-6 | TRBV11-2 | CASSLWVLGANVLTF | TGTGCCAGCAGCTTATGGGTGCTTGGGGCCAACGTCCTGACTTTC
many | TRBD2 | TRBJ2-1 | TRBV6-5 | CASSSIPGGLAGGSNEQFF | TGTGCCAGCAGTTCCATCCCTGGGGGACTAGCGGGAGGCAGCAATGAGCAGTTCTTC
many | NA | TRBJ2-3 | TRBV18 | CASSPGVTDTQYF | TGTGCCAGCTCACCCGGCGTCACAGATACGCAGTATTTT
many | NA | TRBJ1-4 | TRBV5-1 | CASSLGQGPTNEKLFF | TGCGCCAGCAGCTTGGGGCAGGGGCCTACTAATGAAAAACTGTTTTTT
many | NA | TRBJ1-2 | TRBV5-1 | CASHPGGYGYTF | TGCGCCAGCCACCCCGGGGGCTATGGCTACACCTTC
many | NA | TRBJ2-7 | TRBV20-1 | CSAKGLSYEQYF | TGCAGTGCCAAGGGCCTCTCCTACGAGCAGTACTTC
many | TRBD2 | TRBJ2-5 | TRBV4-1 | CASSQVRRLGSGRGETQYF | TGCGCCAGCAGCCAAGTCCGGCGACTAGGAAGCGGGAGAGGAGAGACCCAGTACTTC
many | NA | TRBJ1-6 | TRBV28 | CASRPGGLGSPLHF | TGTGCCAGCAGGCCGGGGGGCCTAGGTTCACCCCTCCACTTT
many | TRBD1 | TRBJ1-1 | TRBV20-1 | CSAREGQNRAEAFF | TGCAGTGCTAGAGAGGGACAGAACCGGGCTGAAGCTTTCTTT
many | TRBD2 | TRBJ2-5 | TRBV18 | CASSGLAQETQYF | TGTGCCAGCTCGGGACTAGCTCAAGAGACCCAGTACTTC
many | NA | TRBJ1-5 | TRBV7-9 | CASSPPVGPQHF | TGTGCCAGCAGTCCACCGGTGGGGCCCCAGCATTTT
many | TRBD1 | TRBJ2-1 | TRBV5-1 | CASKTGVYNEQFF | TGCGCCAGCAAGACAGGGGTATACAATGAGCAGTTCTTC
many | NA | TRBJ2-7 | TRBV10-1 | CASSEMGSPYEQYF | TGCGCCAGCAGTGAGATGGGCAGTCCCTACGAGCAGTACTTC